This TCR beta chain was identified during a study of Graves' ophthalmopathy and Graves' hyperthyroidism (dated by TCRdb to 2017 to 2018). Notes on the research overall: Peripheral blood samples were taken at the time of initial diagnosis, before any treatment was given. In total, under 150 blood samples were TCR-sequenced: 43 ophthalmopathy, some 75 hyperthyroidism and some 17 hyperthyroidism-to-ophthalmopathy patients. The independent validation cohort included under 20 hyperthyroidism patients plus 17 patients who later progressed from hyperthyroidism to ophthalmopathy. The study used signatures of the TCR beta repertoire to tell Graves' ophthalmopathy apart from Graves' hyperthyroidism and to predict which patients would progress to ophthalmopathy. In roughly six hyperthyroidism patients, the T-cell repertoires found in thyroid tissue were compared with those found in blood. Following sample collection, hyperthyroidism patients were given methimazole at a starting dose of 30 mg daily, and ophthalmopathy patients were given high-dose intravenous methylprednisolone. The 90 to 100 discovery patients were randomly divided into training and test sets at a 7:3 ratio. To explore V-J signatures that distinguish ophthalmopathy from hyperthyroidism, a discovery set of 100 patients was enrolled, made up of some 41 with ophthalmopathy and 57 with stable hyperthyroidism.

Patients with ophthalmopathy had moderately to severely active disease, with a Clinical Activity Score of 3 or more, a NOSPECS grade of 4 or more, and a disease duration of less than 3 months. Patients with other autoimmune diseases, uncontrolled infections, pregnancy or lactation were excluded from the study. Clinical symptoms, serum thyroxine, TRAb, thyroid ultrasound and orbital computed tomography formed the basis of the diagnosis. Using Ficoll-Paque density gradient centrifugation, PBMCs were isolated from 9.5 to 10 ml of fresh peripheral blood. Total RNA was extracted using Trizol reagent, and RNA quality was checked on an Agilent 2100 Bioanalyzer. For repertoire sequencing, the TCR beta CDR3 regions were amplified from RNA transcripts. The first round was an RT-PCR using HTBI primers with the Qiagen OneStep RT-PCR kit, and this first round was followed by a second-round multiplex PCR, then size selection and purification. The libraries underwent paired-end sequencing with 100 bp reads on an Illumina HiSeq2000. Per the original workflow: SOAPnuke was used to process the reads, removing any read that contained adapters or uncalled bases, had a mean Phred below 15, or lacked an exact match to the constant primer or identifier. COPE v1.2.5 was used to merge the high-quality paired reads. Each unique nucleotide sequence was treated as a clonotype, and MiTCR v1.1 was used to align the clonotypes to the IMGT TRB V, D and J references. Analysis was restricted to V-J combinations with a frequency above 0.0001, which covered 98% to 99.2% of repertoires. For each V-J combination, a TCR clonal expansion and chaos score was defined as F50 clonal expansion divided by the chaos observed in the TCRdist matrix. Welch's t-statistics and random forest were used to reduce the features to 13 V-J combinations, which were then used as input to a naive Bayes classifier. The similarity between thyroid and blood repertoires was quantified using the Morisita-Horn index. TCRdb cleaned the public reads at Q25 with fastp, built clones with MiXCR and kept in-frame beta chains. Rows merge per CDR3 protein into single entries with the most common DNA and genes. These V and J calls rely on TCRdb rather than the paper's analysis. This sample has 200,000 to 250,000 distinct CDR3 sequences in its table, and roughly 21% of those were observed once. The ten largest clones represent about 40% of the sample.

General study outcomes and caveats: The 13-signature model separated ophthalmopathy from stable hyperthyroidism with roughly 90% sensitivity and less than 83% specificity in cross-validation, and 80%/75% in the test set. No statistical method was used to set the sample size in advance, and the investigators knew which group each participant was assigned to. In validation, the model predicted ophthalmopathy progression with about 64% sensitivity and approximately 78% specificity; around twelve predicted patients were CT-confirmed with GO in a median of around 6.5 months. Most expanded thyroid clonotypes with frequency above 0.001 were also detected in blood, suggesting blood repertoires may reflect the thyroid immune response.

V lost 0 bases and J lost 8 bases, and the count of bases not matched to a germline gene is 17. Reading the germline V gene (reference sequence) gives CDR1 DFQATT and CDR2 SNEGSKA. CDR3 length: 17 amino acids, cysteine to phenylalanine. The CDR3 DNA has 51 bases and is translated from base 1. Of note for this clonotype: No cognate antigen has been identified for it. The sample holds no much larger clone one base away, and base qualities are not on file.

Source material: peripheral blood. The receptor's source is a woman aged 45 to 65 with Graves' ophthalmopathy. Donor details come from another sample of the same person, matched by shared clones. The rearrangement joined TRBV20-1 to TRBJ2-7; a stretch of 9 junction bases matches TRBD2. CDR3 reads: CSARDLGSGGLRGKQYF. The DNA sequence is as follows: TGCAGTGCTAGAGATCTGGGAAGCGGGGGGCTACGTGGGAAGCAGTACTTC.